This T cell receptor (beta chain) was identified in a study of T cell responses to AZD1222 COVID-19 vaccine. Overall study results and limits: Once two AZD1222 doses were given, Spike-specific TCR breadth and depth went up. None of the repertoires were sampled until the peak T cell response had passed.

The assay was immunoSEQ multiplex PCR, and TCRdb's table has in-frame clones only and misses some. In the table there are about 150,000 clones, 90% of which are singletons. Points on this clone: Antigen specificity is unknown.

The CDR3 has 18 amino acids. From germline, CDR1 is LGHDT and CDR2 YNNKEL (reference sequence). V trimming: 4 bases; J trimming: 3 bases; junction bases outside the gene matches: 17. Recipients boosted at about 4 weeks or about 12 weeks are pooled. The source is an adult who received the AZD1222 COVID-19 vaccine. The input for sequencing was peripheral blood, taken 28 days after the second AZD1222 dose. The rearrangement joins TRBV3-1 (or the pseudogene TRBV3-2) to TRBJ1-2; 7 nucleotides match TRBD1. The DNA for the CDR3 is TGTGCCAGCAGCCCCCTCGGGGCGCGGATACAGGGGTACTATGGCTACACCTTC. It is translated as CASSPLGARIQGYYGYTF.